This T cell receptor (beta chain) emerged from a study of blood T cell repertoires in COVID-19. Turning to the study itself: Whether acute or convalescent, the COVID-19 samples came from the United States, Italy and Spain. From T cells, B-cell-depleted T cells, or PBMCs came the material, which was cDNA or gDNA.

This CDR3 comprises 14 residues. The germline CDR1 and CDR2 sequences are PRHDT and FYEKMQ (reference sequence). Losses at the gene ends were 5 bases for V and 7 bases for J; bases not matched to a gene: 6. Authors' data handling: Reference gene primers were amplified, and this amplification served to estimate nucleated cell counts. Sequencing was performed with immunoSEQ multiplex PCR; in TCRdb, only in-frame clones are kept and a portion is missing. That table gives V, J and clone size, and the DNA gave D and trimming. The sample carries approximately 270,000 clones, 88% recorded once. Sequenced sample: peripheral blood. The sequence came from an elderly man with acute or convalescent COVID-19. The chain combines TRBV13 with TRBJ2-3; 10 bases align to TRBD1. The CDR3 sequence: CASSRQGASNTQYF. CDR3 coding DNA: TGTGCCAGCAGCCGACAGGGGGCTTCAAATACGCAGTATTTT.